The 5 T cell receptor beta chains in this list originate from one sample, sequenced in a study of T cells in Graves' hyperthyroidism and ophthalmopathy. Regions amplified from RNA transcripts were the TCR beta CDR3 regions. The TCR CDR3 was amplified in a first-round RT-PCR using the HTBI primer set. TCRdb called the multiplex PCR reads again in MiXCR, with one record for every CDR3 protein. This sample has about 640,000 distinct CDR3 sequences, with roughly 15% found just once. The sequencing input was blood. Source of these receptors: a woman in her forties or fifties with Graves' ophthalmopathy.

This clonotype was seen ten or more times. The V and J genes are TRBV6-2 or TRBV6-3 and TRBJ2-1; D is ambiguous. Germline assignment: CDR1 MNHEY and CDR2 SVGEGT. There are 11 residues in the CDR3. Trimming shortened V by 0 bases and J by 8 bases, and 2 bases separated the two germline ends. The CDR3, as DNA: TGTGCCAGCAGTTACTCCGATGAGCAGTTCTTC. It is translated as CASSYSDEQFF.

The J gene is TRBJ1-1, the V gene TRBV20-1; D not resolved. Trimming removed 5 bases at V and 7 bases at J, with 20 bases between. CDR1 and CDR2 (germline): DFQATT, SNEGSKA (reference sequence). The CDR3 loop spans 14 amino acids. The CDR3 protein is CSALYTGGGGEAFF. The CDR3 bases are TGCAGTGCTTTATACACGGGTGGAGGTGGTGAAGCTTTCTTT.

The sample holds many counts of this clonotype. The chain couples TRBV12-3 or TRBV12-4 to TRBJ2-7; D is uncertain. The ends were cut back, 3 bases at V and 7 bases at J, with 19 bases in the middle. This CDR3 is 15 amino acids long. As DNA, the CDR3 is TGTGCCAGCAGTTTTTCGGGTAGGCCGCCTAGTGAGCAGTACTTC. This translates into CASSFSGRPPSEQYF.

The table lists this clonotype with many counts. The V and J genes are TRBV30 and TRBJ2-7; possible D gene TRBD2, 6 bases. This CDR3 is built from 15 residues. Per germline, CDR1 GTSNPN and CDR2 SVGIG (reference sequence). Trimming removed 3 bases from V and 0 bases from J, with 15 bases in between. CDR3 in amino acids: CAWRDTGGFSYEQYF. CDR3 coding DNA: TGTGCCTGGAGGGATACCGGAGGGTTCTCCTACGAGCAGTACTTC.

This clonotype was detected only a few times. This rearrangement joins TRBV28 to TRBJ2-7; a possible D gene is TRBD1 (6 bases). V was cut by 7 bases and J by 7 bases, with 14 bases left in between. Germline CDR1 and CDR2: MDHEN and SYDVKM. The CDR3 length is 12 residues. CDR3: CASTGTGWEQYF. For the CDR3, the DNA is TGTGCCAGCACCGGTACAGGGTGGGAGCAGTACTTC.